The 20 T cell receptor beta chains listed next were all sequenced from one sample in a study of cytomegalovirus exposure and HLA in healthy donors. Repertoires were generated with immunoSEQ multiplex PCR, while TCRdb's copy carries only in-frame clones and drops some. The sample lists about 240,000 clones; approximately 86% were seen once. The sample was PBMCs. Receptors originate from a woman aged 25 to 45 in good health and CMV-seropositive.

The V call is TRBV28, the J call TRBJ2-2; 9 nucleotides line up with TRBD1. Germline trimming cut 5 bases from V and 4 bases from J; bases unmatched to any gene: 11. Germline-derived CDR1 and CDR2 are MDHEN and SYDVKM. The CDR3 covers 17 residues. CDR3 DNA sequence: TGTGCCAGCAGTGCCGGGTGGACAGGGGCTGGCACCGGGGAGCTGTTTTTT. It is translated as CASSAGWTGAGTGELFF.

The chain employs TRBV27 and TRBJ2-3, with 10 bases identical to TRBD1. Germline V CDR1 and CDR2: MNHEY, SMNVEV (reference sequence). The junction had 11 bases not matched to a gene; V was cut back by 7 bases and J by 1 base. This CDR3 has 17 residues. This CDR3 reads CASTQPGQGIRTDTQYF. Written as DNA, the CDR3 is TGTGCCAGCACCCAACCGGGACAGGGGATCCGCACAGATACGCAGTATTTT.

V gene TRBV30 combines with J gene TRBJ2-2; unclear D gene. Per the germline V gene, CDR1 is GTSNPN and CDR2 is SVGIG (reference sequence). The V and J ends lost 0 bases and 10 bases respectively, with 6 bases between them. The CDR3 is 11 residues long. The CDR3 region is CAWSVSPELFF. The CDR3 nucleotides read TGTGCCTGGAGTGTATCTCCGGAGCTGTTTTTT.

The chain combines TRBV11-3 with TRBJ1-1; D is unclear. Trimming took off 0 bases at V and 4 bases at J, with 12 bases between the two ends. CDR1 is SGHNT, CDR2 YENEEA, per germline. The CDR3 consists of 15 residues. The CDR3 loop reads CASSLELAGLTEAFF. As DNA, the CDR3 is TGTGCCAGCAGCTTAGAGCTCGCAGGTCTCACTGAAGCTTTCTTT.

This clone was recorded many times. This chain joins TRBV30 and TRBJ1-4; possibly TRBD1 for D (6 bases). The germline CDR1 and CDR2 sequences are GTSNPN and SVGIG (reference sequence). This CDR3 is 16 amino acids long. The V end lost 5 bases, the J end lost 0 bases, and 16 bases lay between the germline ends. CDR3 loop: CAWDSTGRATNEKLFF. CDR3 in DNA: TGTGCCTGGGACAGTACAGGGAGGGCAACTAATGAAAAACTGTTTTTT.

The rearrangement joins TRBV6-1 to TRBJ1-3; D gene uncertain. V lost 3 bases and J lost 2, with 14 bases in between. The CDR3 covers 16 residues. Germline V gene data show CDR1 as MNHNS and CDR2 as SASEGT. The CDR3 region is CASSDIAVFAGNTIYF. The CDR3 nucleotides are TGTGCCAGCAGTGATATCGCAGTTTTCGCTGGAAACACCATATATTTT.

This clone appeared once. V gene TRBV19 combines with J gene TRBJ2-3; the D gene is possibly TRBD1 (5 bases). This CDR3 contains 13 residues. V lost 4 bases and J 3 bases, leaving 8 bases between the germline ends. The V gene's germline CDR1 is LNHDA and CDR2 SQIVND (reference sequence). The CDR3 reads CASSNQGTDTQYF. The CDR3 nucleotides are TGTGCCAGTAGTAATCAGGGTACAGATACGCAGTATTTT. Filled out from reference TRBV19 and TRBJ2-3, the complete variable domain reads DGGITQSPKYLFRKEGQNVTLSCEQNLNHDAMYWYRQDPGQGLRLIYYSQIVNDFQKGDIAEGYSVSREKKESFPLTVTSAQKNPTAFYLCASSNQGTDTQYFGPGTRLTVL.

The V and J genes are TRBV25-1 and TRBJ2-1; 11 positions match TRBD2. The CDR3 sequence is 18 residues long. Germline CDR1 is MGHDK and CDR2 is SYGVNS. V shed 2 bases, J shed 0 bases, and the junction held 6 bases outside the gene matches. The CDR3 sequence: CASSEMSSGGSSYNEQFF. The CDR3 DNA is TGTGCCAGCAGTGAAATGTCTAGCGGGGGGAGCTCCTACAATGAGCAGTTCTTC.

The chain links TRBV4-1 to TRBJ1-1; 7 bases map to TRBD1. The V segment lost 4 bases and the J segment 11 bases; nucleotides outside the gene matches: 16. The CDR3 loop spans 15 amino acids. The germline V gene encodes CDR1 MGHRA and CDR2 YSYEKL. The CDR3: CASSREQGTGWEAFF. CDR3 DNA sequence: TGCGCCAGCAGCCGCGAACAGGGGACGGGGTGGGAGGCTTTCTTT.

The genes are TRBV28 and TRBJ2-3; 7 nucleotides align to TRBD1. CDR3 size: 16 residues. V shed 6 bases and J 8 bases; nucleotides not matched to a gene: 17. Germline V gene data show CDR1 as MDHEN and CDR2 as SYDVKM. The CDR3 loop is CASRRGGTARGVTQYF. The DNA of the CDR3 is TGTGCCAGCAGACGAGGGGGCACCGCACGAGGAGTTACGCAGTATTTT.

About this clone: Other nucleotide sequences from this sample produce the same CDR3. The chain joins TRBV6-5 to TRBJ2-7; a possible D gene is TRBD2 (5 bases). Germline CDR1 is MNHEY and CDR2 is SVGAGI. Between the trimmed V and J ends, which lost 2 bases and 2 bases, there was a span of 10 bases. CDR3 length: 14 amino acids. The DNA of the CDR3 is TGTGCCAGCAGTTACCGACCCGGGACCTACGAGCAGTACTTC. Translated: CASSYRPGTYEQYF.

This sequence joins TRBV5-1 and TRBJ2-7, with a possible D match to TRBD2 (6 bases). From germline, CDR1 is SGHRS and CDR2 YFSETQ. The CDR3 has 16 residues. The germline V and J ends were trimmed by 0 bases and 1 base, with 14 bases remaining between them. The CDR3 is CASSLEGQAGSYEQYF. CDR3 sequence (DNA): TGCGCCAGCAGCTTGGAGGGGCAGGCGGGGTCCTACGAGCAGTACTTC.

The sample holds a few counts of this clone. This chain links TRBV10-3 with TRBJ1-1; possible D gene TRBD1, 5 bases. The CDR3 contains 14 residues. Trimming left V 3 bases short and J 4 bases short, with 12 bases between. Germline V CDR1 and CDR2: ENHRY, SYGVKD. In nucleotides, the CDR3 is TGTGCCATCAGTGAAAGTGTGGGGGGCACTGAAGCTTTCTTT. It codes for CAISESVGGTEAFF.

The V gene is TRBV11-2, the J gene TRBJ2-7; D is undetermined. V was trimmed by 3 bases and J by 0 bases, leaving 6 bases between them. Germline loops: CDR1 SGHAT, CDR2 FQNNGV. The CDR3 is 13 amino acids. CDR3 amino acids: CASSFSSSYEQYF. As DNA, the CDR3 is TGTGCCAGCAGCTTTAGTAGCTCCTACGAGCAGTACTTC.

The chain couples TRBV9 to TRBJ2-3, with a tentative D call TRBD1 (6 bases). This CDR3 contains 14 residues. With 4 bases removed from V and 2 bases from J, the gap between germline ends came to 11 bases. Germline V gene data show CDR1 as SGDLS and CDR2 as YYNGEE. The CDR3 bases are TGTGCCAGCAGCTCACAGGGTTCCACAGATACGCAGTATTTT. This sequence encodes CASSSQGSTDTQYF.

V is TRBV27 and J is TRBJ1-5; D is uncertain. V lost 3 bases, J lost 5 bases, and 8 bases lay in between. Looked up from germline, CDR1 is MNHEY and CDR2 is SMNVEV (reference sequence). The CDR3 totals 13 residues. CDR3 region: CASSLWPDQPQHF. For the CDR3, the DNA is TGTGCCAGCAGTTTGTGGCCAGATCAGCCCCAGCATTTT.

The chain links TRBV20-1 to TRBJ2-3; no definite D call. This CDR3 has 9 residues. V lost 4 bases to trimming and J lost 7 bases, with 3 bases between them. Germline values: CDR1 DFQATT, CDR2 SNEGSKA (reference sequence). CDR3 protein: CSATYTQYF. The CDR3 bases are TGCAGTGCTACCTATACGCAGTATTTT.

The V gene is TRBV5-6, the J gene TRBJ2-7, with 7 bases lining up with TRBD2. In germline, CDR1 is SGHDT, CDR2 YYEEEE. J was trimmed by 6 bases and V by 4 bases; bases with no gene match: 16. CDR3 length: 16 residues. In DNA, the CDR3 is TGTGCCAGCAGCACTGAGCGGGACCCTCTTTTGGGCGAGCAGTACTTC. Protein product: CASSTERDPLLGEQYF.

V usage is TRBV5-1 and J usage is TRBJ1-1; a possible D gene is TRBD1 (5 bases). Trimming left V 2 bases short and J 3 bases short, with 8 bases between. CDR1 is SGHRS and CDR2 is YFSETQ in the germline V gene. The CDR3 length is 13 residues. The CDR3 sequence: CASSFATDTEAFF. The CDR3 DNA is TGCGCCAGCAGCTTTGCGACAGACACTGAAGCTTTCTTT.

This clone appeared a single time. The chain joins TRBV28 to TRBJ1-2; no firm D call. V was shortened by 8 bases and J by 3 bases, with 19 bases between the two germline ends. Germline CDR1 is MDHEN and CDR2 is SYDVKM. The CDR3 totals 15 residues. The CDR3 coding sequence is TGTGCCAGCTGGCCTTTTTCCCGAGGCGACTATGGCTACACCTTC. Amino acid sequence: CASWPFSRGDYGYTF.